The rows below give T cell receptor beta chains drawn from one sample of a study of cytomegalovirus exposure and HLA in healthy donors. Assay used: immunoSEQ multiplex PCR; TCRdb lists only in-frame clones, some missing. The profile shows around 95,000 clones, around 85% of them singletons. Material: PBMCs. The receptors stem from a young man in good health and CMV-seropositive. CDR3s include the opening cysteine and the closing phenylalanine or tryptophan. A D gene is named only where the DNA matches it firmly. Rows may omit the clone size; those that give it use once, few, many or a size class.

TRBV2	-	-	TRBJ2-1	CASKGSEQFF	TGTGCCAGCAAAGGGAGTGAGCAGTTCTTC
TRBV5-5	-	TRBD1	TRBJ2-1	CASSIRTGGSYNEQFF	TGTGCCAGCAGCATAAGGACAGGGGGCTCCTACAATGAGCAGTTCTTC
TRBV9	-	TRBD2	TRBJ2-7	CASSVGSGKAYEQYF	TGTGCCAGCAGCGTAGGTAGCGGGAAAGCCTACGAGCAGTACTTC
TRBV30	-	-	TRBJ2-7	CAWSGLVTGPYEQYF	TGTGCCTGGAGTGGGCTTGTAACAGGGCCCTACGAGCAGTACTTC
TRBV11-2	-	TRBD1	TRBJ2-7	CASSPQGTGNFYEQYF	TGTGCCAGCAGCCCCCAGGGGACAGGGAATTTCTACGAGCAGTACTTC
TRBV5-5	-	TRBD1	TRBJ2-7	CASPVQPGQGARIDSYEQYF	TGTGCCAGCCCAGTCCAACCGGGACAGGGGGCACGAATAGACTCCTACGAGCAGTACTTC
TRBV9	-	TRBD2	TRBJ2-1	CASSVAAGEAYNEQFF	TGTGCCAGCAGCGTAGCTGCGGGAGAGGCCTACAATGAGCAGTTCTTC
TRBV28	-	-	TRBJ2-1	CASSLQGLLYNEQFF	TGTGCCAGCAGTTTACAGGGCCTACTTTACAATGAGCAGTTCTTC
TRBV6-5	-	TRBD1	TRBJ1-5	CASSPGQSNQPQHF	TGTGCCAGCAGTCCGGGACAGAGCAATCAGCCCCAGCATTTT
TRBV19	-	TRBD1	TRBJ2-1	CASSIEGQFYNEQFF	TGTGCCAGTAGTATAGAGGGACAGTTCTACAATGAGCAGTTCTTC
TRBV5-6	-	-	TRBJ2-5	CASSLLRAGETQYF	TGTGCCAGCAGCTTGCTACGGGCGGGAGAGACCCAGTACTTC
TRBV5-1	-	TRBD2	TRBJ2-1	CASSSSGSSYNEQFF	TGCGCCAGCAGCTCTAGCGGTTCCTCCTACAATGAGCAGTTCTTC
TRBV6-5	-	-	TRBJ1-2	CASSYSEGTGYTF	TGTGCCAGCAGTTACTCGGAGGGGACGGGCTACACCTTC
TRBV20-1	few	-	TRBJ1-2	CSALTSYGYTF	TGCAGTGCCCTAACTTCCTATGGCTACACCTTC
TRBV13	once	TRBD2	TRBJ2-1	CASSLDLGLAGGPGGNEQFF	TGTGCCAGCAGCCTAGATCTCGGGCTAGCGGGAGGGCCGGGTGGGAATGAGCAGTTCTTC
TRBV2	-	TRBD1	TRBJ2-3	CASSEFGTGMTDTQYF	TGTGCCAGCAGTGAATTTGGGACAGGGATGACAGATACGCAGTATTTT
TRBV28	-	TRBD2	TRBJ2-3	CASSLQLGGGRASSTDTQYF	TGTGCCAGCAGTTTACAACTTGGGGGCGGGAGGGCCTCTAGCACAGATACGCAGTATTTT
TRBV30	-	TRBD1	TRBJ1-5	CAWSAQGNQPQHF	TGTGCCTGGAGTGCACAGGGGAATCAGCCCCAGCATTTT
TRBV7-6	-	TRBD2	TRBJ2-5	CASSLETSLETQYF	TGTGCCAGCAGCTTAGAGACTAGCCTGGAGACCCAGTACTTC
TRBV7-6	-	TRBD1	TRBJ1-2	CASSLVPGTANYGYTF	TGTGCCAGCAGCTTAGTGCCAGGGACAGCTAACTATGGCTACACCTTC
TRBV10-3	-	-	TRBJ2-5	CAISESVGGGETQYF	TGTGCCATCAGTGAGTCAGTTGGCGGCGGGGAGACCCAGTACTTC
TRBV27	-	TRBD1	TRBJ2-5	CASSTGTGSSETQYF	TGTGCCAGCTCTACCGGGACAGGGAGTTCTGAGACCCAGTACTTC
TRBV6-6	few	TRBD1	TRBJ1-5	CASTKTGGGQPQHF	TGTGCCAGCACCAAAACAGGGGGAGGTCAGCCCCAGCATTTT
TRBV6-1	-	TRBD2	TRBJ2-1	CASIRLAGAYNEQFF	TGTGCCAGCATCAGACTAGCTGGGGCCTACAATGAGCAGTTCTTC
TRBV7-2	-	TRBD2	TRBJ2-2	CASSAGTSNTGELFF	TGTGCCAGCAGCGCCGGGACTAGCAACACCGGGGAGCTGTTTTTT
TRBV6-5	medium-sized	TRBD1	TRBJ1-1	CASSTGQAGEAFF	TGTGCCAGCAGTACCGGACAGGCTGGTGAAGCTTTCTTT
TRBV6-5	-	TRBD1	TRBJ1-1	CASRGQLNTEAFF	TGTGCCAGCAGGGGACAGCTGAACACTGAAGCTTTCTTT
TRBV2	-	TRBD2	TRBJ2-2	CASRGGLYVQANTGELFF	TGTGCCAGCCGGGGGGGACTTTATGTACAGGCGAACACCGGGGAGCTGTTTTTT
TRBV29-1	-	-	TRBJ2-1	CSAQPRRTADNEQFF	TGCAGCGCCCAACCTAGAAGGACAGCGGACAATGAGCAGTTCTTC
TRBV27	-	-	TRBJ2-1	CASSLRQNNEQFF	TGTGCCAGCAGTTTACGACAGAACAATGAGCAGTTCTTC
TRBV5-1	-	-	TRBJ2-5	CASSFLQGSKATQETQYF	TGCGCCAGCAGCTTTTTGCAGGGTTCCAAAGCAACTCAAGAGACCCAGTACTTC
TRBV6-6	-	-	TRBJ2-1	CASSYGLGGPGEQFF	TGTGCCAGCAGTTACGGGTTAGGAGGGCCAGGGGAGCAGTTCTTC
TRBV13	-	-	TRBJ2-3	CASSLPGGTDTQYF	TGTGCCAGCAGCTTACCAGGGGGCACAGATACGCAGTATTTT
TRBV29-1	-	-	TRBJ2-6	CSVVVGVAGANVLTF	TGCAGCGTCGTGGTAGGGGTAGCTGGGGCCAACGTCCTGACTTTC
TRBV6-5	once	-	TRBJ1-1	CASSTGQEAFF	TGTGCCAGCAGTACTGGACAGGAAGCTTTCTTT
TRBV6-5	-	-	TRBJ2-3	CASRPTISVTQYF	TGTGCCAGCAGACCGACAATTTCTGTTACGCAGTATTTT
TRBV30	-	TRBD1	TRBJ2-7	CAWRGTGSYEQYF	TGTGCCTGGAGGGGGACAGGGAGCTACGAGCAGTACTTC
TRBV29-1	-	TRBD1	TRBJ1-4	CSVERDRGDEKLFF	TGCAGCGTTGAAAGGGACAGGGGAGATGAAAAACTGTTTTTT
TRBV5-1	-	TRBD2	TRBJ2-1	CASSLSLAGYSEQFF	TGCGCCAGCAGCTTGAGCCTAGCGGGATATAGTGAGCAGTTCTTC
TRBV5-6	-	-	TRBJ1-4	CASSLATGPREKLFF	TGTGCCAGCAGCTTGGCGACAGGCCCGAGGGAAAAACTGTTTTTT
TRBV29-1	once	-	TRBJ2-1	CSVDAGTYNEQFF	TGCAGCGTTGATGCGGGAACCTACAATGAGCAGTTCTTC
TRBV6-1	-	TRBD1	TRBJ2-5	CASSENRGRETQYF	TGTGCCAGCAGTGAAAACAGGGGGCGAGAGACCCAGTACTTC
TRBV28	once	TRBD1	TRBJ1-3	CASSSKFLDRATGNTIYF	TGTGCCAGCAGTTCTAAATTCCTGGACAGGGCCACTGGAAACACCATATATTTT
TRBV11-2	few	-	TRBJ2-1	CASSLSSLNEQFF	TGTGCCAGCAGCTTGTCTAGCCTCAATGAGCAGTTCTTC
TRBV15	-	TRBD1	TRBJ1-2	CATSAGTGGIGYTF	TGTGCCACCAGCGCTGGGACAGGGGGCATCGGCTACACCTTC
TRBV2	-	-	TRBJ2-6	CASSARGSGANVLTF	TGTGCCAGCAGTGCCCGGGGCTCTGGGGCCAACGTCCTGACTTTC
TRBV5-6	-	-	TRBJ2-2	CASSFGGRTGELFF	TGTGCCAGCAGCTTCGGGGGGCGCACCGGGGAGCTGTTTTTT
TRBV19	-	TRBD1	TRBJ1-1	CASSIPNRGAHTEAFF	TGTGCCAGTAGTATACCGAACAGGGGAGCGCACACTGAAGCTTTCTTT
TRBV5-4	-	-	TRBJ2-2	CASSSTSDGRLFF	TGTGCCAGCAGCTCCACCTCTGACGGGAGGCTGTTTTTT
TRBV9	-	TRBD2	TRBJ2-5	CASSPEAGTSRETQYF	TGTGCCAGCAGCCCGGAGGCGGGGACTAGTCGGGAGACCCAGTACTTC